These 28 T cell receptor beta chains were sequenced from one sample in a study of blood T cell repertoires in COVID-19. Produced via immunoSEQ multiplex PCR; TCRdb's table is partial and in-frame only. Among more than 85,000 clones listed, 80% to 85% were seen once. The source material was peripheral blood. Receptors were obtained from a man aged 80 or over with acute or convalescent COVID-19.

With respect to this clone: This specimen includes other DNA sequences encoding the same CDR3. The rearrangement uses TRBV7-9 and TRBJ1-5; the match to TRBD1 covers 8 bases. V lost 5 bases, J lost 2 bases, and 2 bases stayed unmatched. The CDR3 length is 14 residues. Germline V lookup: CDR1 SEHNR, CDR2 FQNEAQ (reference sequence). The DNA of the CDR3 is TGTGCCAGCAGCCTGACAGGGGGCAATCAGCCCCAGCATTTT. Its protein is CASSLTGGNQPQHF.

The V gene is TRBV2, the J gene TRBJ2-6; D is perhaps TRBD2 (6 bases). The CDR3 is made up of 15 amino acids. V shed 3 bases and J shed 2 bases, with 8 bases lying between them. CDR1 and CDR2 (germline): SNHLY, FYNNEI. The chain's CDR3 is CASSDGGAGANVLTF. The CDR3 DNA follows: TGTGCCAGCAGTGACGGGGGAGCTGGGGCCAACGTCCTGACTTTC.

The V and J genes are TRBV28 and TRBJ1-2; the D gene is possibly TRBD1 (5 bases). V was trimmed by 4 bases and J by 3 bases, leaving 15 bases between them. CDR3 length: 15 residues. Per germline, CDR1 MDHEN and CDR2 SYDVKM. The CDR3 DNA sequence: TGTGCCAGCAGTTCTCAAGGGGTACCGGACTATGGCTACACCTTC. Translated, it gives CASSSQGVPDYGYTF.

This clone was counted once. The chain employs TRBV5-1 and TRBJ1-1; 11 bases match TRBD1. CDR1 SGHRS and CDR2 YFSETQ come from the germline V gene. The CDR3 extends over 15 amino acids. V lost 2 bases, J lost 2 bases, and 2 bases stayed unmatched. The CDR3 DNA reads as TGCGCCAGCAGCTTCCGGACAGGGGGCAACACTGAAGCTTTCTTT. The encoded protein is CASSFRTGGNTEAFF.

This clone was seen just once. The chain recombines TRBV28 with TRBJ1-5; TRBD1 might be the D (6 bases). Germline CDR1 is MDHEN and CDR2 is SYDVKM. The V end was cut by 4 bases, the J end by 2 bases, with 12 bases between. This CDR3 has 15 residues. CDR3 sequence (DNA): TGTGCCAGCAGTTCAGGGGTTAAGGGCAATCAGCCCCAGCATTTT. Translated: CASSSGVKGNQPQHF.

The chain has TRBV4-3 and TRBJ1-4; weak D call: TRBD1 (5 bases). Germline CDR1 reads LGHNA; CDR2 reads YSLEER. V was clipped by 0 bases and J by 3 bases, with 11 bases between them. CDR3 length: 16 residues. CDR3 loop: CASSQDKGRPNEKLFF. The CDR3 region has the DNA TGCGCCAGCAGCCAAGATAAGGGGCGCCCTAATGAAAAACTGTTTTTT.

The CDR3 here is CASSPTGRGGNEQFF. As DNA, the CDR3 is TGTGCCAGCAGCCCTACCGGCAGGGGTGGGAATGAGCAGTTCTTC. The rearrangement links TRBV28 to TRBJ2-1; D is perhaps TRBD1 (6 bases). V lost 6 bases, J lost 7 bases, and 19 bases lay in between. Germline V gene lookup returns CDR1 MDHEN and CDR2 SYDVKM. The CDR3 runs 15 residues.

The chain carries TRBV6-5 and TRBJ2-7, with D perhaps matching TRBD2 (6 bases). The CDR3 extends over 14 amino acids. Trimming pared 7 bases from V and 0 bases from J, leaving 13 bases between. Germline CDR1 and CDR2: MNHEY and SVGAGI. CDR3 sequence (DNA): TGTGCCAGCACCGCAGGGACTTCCTCCTACGAGCAGTACTTC. As protein: CASTAGTSSYEQYF.

V is TRBV28 and J is TRBJ2-2; 8 positions agree with TRBD2. The CDR3 is 15 residues long. The V segment lost 5 bases and the J segment 7 bases; nucleotides outside the gene matches: 9. The V gene's germline CDR1 is MDHEN and CDR2 SYDVKM. The CDR3 coding sequence is TGTGCCAGCAGTCACGACGGGAGGGCCATCGGGGAGCTGTTTTTT. It yields the protein CASSHDGRAIGELFF.

The rearrangement uses TRBV2 and TRBJ2-7; maybe TRBD2 (5 bases). V dropped 2 bases and J dropped 5 bases, with 16 bases sitting between them. Germline loops: CDR1 SNHLY, CDR2 FYNNEI. This CDR3 has 15 amino acids. CDR3 DNA: TGTGCCAGCAGTGAACTCCCCTCTCTAGCTCACGAGCAGTACTTC. Translation gives CASSELPSLAHEQYF.

The CDR3 coding sequence is TGTGCCAGCAGCGGGACTAGCGGGAGGGCCTCCGATACGCAGTATTTT. As protein: CASSGTSGRASDTQYF. This chain joins TRBV7-2 and TRBJ2-3; 16 bases map to TRBD2. The CDR3 consists of 16 residues. From germline, CDR1 is SGHTA and CDR2 FQGNSA. Unmatched junction bases numbered 5, after V lost 5 bases and J lost 6 bases. The entire variable domain, with the rest obtained from reference TRBV7-2 and TRBJ2-3, is as follows: GAGVSQSPSNKVTEKGKDVELRCDPISGHTALYWYRQSLGQGLEFLIYFQGNSAPDKSGLPSDRFSAERTGGSVSTLTIQRTQQEDSAVYLCASSGTSGRASDTQYFGPGTRLTVL.

This clone was recorded only once. V and J are TRBV5-4 and TRBJ2-3, with D possibly being TRBD2 (5 bases). V was trimmed by 3 bases and J by 0 bases, leaving 14 bases between them. The CDR3 totals 16 residues. Germline V gives CDR1 SGHNT, CDR2 YYREEE (reference sequence). Here the CDR3 reads CASSSAAEKSTDTQYF. The CDR3 region has the DNA TGTGCCAGCAGCTCGGCAGCGGAAAAAAGCACAGATACGCAGTATTTT.

This clone appeared once. The chain's CDR3 is CASSLEARGRTEAFF. The CDR3 bases are TGTGCCAGCAGCTTAGAGGCCAGGGGTCGAACTGAAGCTTTCTTT. V is TRBV7-9 and J is TRBJ1-1; a possible D gene is TRBD1 (6 bases). Germline CDR1 reads SEHNR; CDR2 reads FQNEAQ (reference sequence). This CDR3 has 15 residues. V lost 1 base and J 5 bases, leaving 14 bases between the germline ends.

This chain uses TRBV7-2 with TRBJ2-7; 9 bases match TRBD1. This CDR3 comprises 14 residues. J lost 5 bases, V lost 3 bases, and 5 bases had no gene match. Germline V CDR1 and CDR2: SGHTA, FQGNSA. DNA for the CDR3: TGTGCCAGCAGCTTCGGGACAGGGTGGGACGAGCAGTACTTC. This translates into CASSFGTGWDEQYF.

V and J are TRBV6-5 and TRBJ2-7; TRBD2 aligns across 10 bases. The J segment lost 2 bases and the V segment lost 6 bases, leaving 7 bases of the junction unmatched. CDR1 MNHEY and CDR2 SVGAGI come from the germline V gene. The CDR3 totals 15 residues. Here the CDR3 DNA reads TGTGCCAGCAGCTCCACCGGGACTAGCGCCTACGAGCAGTACTTC. Its protein product is CASSSTGTSAYEQYF.

This clone came up a few times. This sequence joins TRBV7-2 and TRBJ1-4, with 9 bases fitting TRBD1. The CDR3 has 16 residues. V gave up 4 bases and J gave up 8 bases; unmatched junction bases: 11. The germline gives CDR1 SGHTA, CDR2 FQGNSA. The CDR3 region has the DNA TGTGCCAGCAGCTCTGCACGGACAGGGGCTGGGGAAAAACTGTTTTTT. Translation: CASSSARTGAGEKLFF.

V is TRBV6-2 or TRBV6-3 and J is TRBJ1-5, with D maybe TRBD1 (5 bases). This CDR3 has 15 amino acids. From germline, CDR1 is MNHEY and CDR2 SVGEGT. V was trimmed by 5 bases and J by 6 bases, leaving 17 bases between them. The CDR3 region has the DNA TGTGCCAGCAGTACCCCGGGCGGGGGGGGTCAGCCCCAGCATTTT. Translated: CASSTPGGGGQPQHF.

The rearrangement joins TRBV18 to TRBJ1-1; 11 bases map to TRBD1. Germline CDR1 is KGHSH and CDR2 is LQKENI. The CDR3 sequence is 15 residues long. V dropped 6 bases and J dropped 7; count of bases not matched to a gene: 10. The CDR3 DNA follows: TGTGCCAGCTCCCCAGGGACAGGGGGTTGGAATGAAGCTTTCTTT. Translation gives CASSPGTGGWNEAFF.

This clone has a single count. This chain joins TRBV7-9 and TRBJ1-2, with D unclear. This CDR3 comprises 12 residues. Germline CDR1 and CDR2: SEHNR and FQNEAQ (reference sequence). V was trimmed by 1 base and J by 4 bases, leaving 4 bases between them. The CDR3 here is CASSLDSYGYTF. The CDR3 DNA reads as TGTGCCAGCAGCTTAGACAGCTATGGCTACACCTTC.

This clone was counted only a few times. The J gene is TRBJ2-1, the V gene TRBV6-5; 9 bases fit TRBD2. The CDR3 covers 15 residues. The germline gives CDR1 MNHEY, CDR2 SVGAGI. V trimming: 5 bases; J trimming: 5 bases; junction bases outside the gene matches: 7. CDR3 loop: CASSLSGSKHNEQFF. The CDR3 DNA reads TGTGCCAGCAGTCTTAGCGGGAGTAAACACAATGAGCAGTTCTTC.

The chain employs TRBV5-6 and TRBJ2-7, with 7 nucleotides matching TRBD2. Germline assignment: CDR1 SGHDT and CDR2 YYEEEE. Trimming at V came to 0 bases and at J to 4 bases, leaving 7 bases not matched to a gene. There are 15 residues in the CDR3. DNA of the CDR3: TGTGCCAGCAGCTTGGGGGCTAGCGGCTCGTACGAGCAGTACTTC. Translated: CASSLGASGSYEQYF.

In this sample, this clone turned up once. The J gene is TRBJ1-1, the V gene TRBV6-5; perhaps TRBD1 as D (5 bases). The CDR3 runs 14 residues. Trimming removed 5 bases at V and 0 bases at J, with 10 bases between. Looked up from germline, CDR1 is MNHEY and CDR2 is SVGAGI. The CDR3 sequence: CASSTRQLNTEAFF. CDR3 nucleotides: TGTGCCAGCAGTACCCGACAGTTGAACACTGAAGCTTTCTTT.

The rearrangement joins TRBV6-5 to TRBJ2-3; D is perhaps TRBD2 (5 bases). Germline loops: CDR1 MNHEY, CDR2 SVGAGI. The CDR3 spans 16 residues. Trimming shortened V by 0 bases and J by 6 bases, and 16 bases separated the two germline ends. Written as DNA, the CDR3 is TGTGCCAGCAGTTACTCGACGGACTCTCAAGTGGATACGCAGTATTTT. It yields the protein CASSYSTDSQVDTQYF.

The genes are TRBV28 and TRBJ1-6; D is uncertain. CDR3 length equals 13 residues. V dropped 6 bases and J dropped 8 bases, with 11 bases sitting between them. Germline CDR1 is MDHEN and CDR2 is SYDVKM. The CDR3 sequence is CASSEGQYSPLHF. The CDR3 bases are TGTGCCAGCAGCGAGGGCCAGTATTCACCCCTCCACTTT.

This chain connects TRBV7-2 to TRBJ2-7; the D gene is possibly TRBD2 (5 bases). Germline CDR1 and CDR2: SGHTA and FQGNSA. This CDR3 region has 14 residues. The germline V and J ends were trimmed by 6 bases and 2 bases, with 14 bases remaining between them. DNA of the CDR3: TGTGCCAGCAGGGCCGGGATCCAAGCCTACGAGCAGTACTTC. This codes for CASRAGIQAYEQYF.

The CDR3 reads CASTQGKVAKNIQYF. The CDR3 coding sequence is TGTGCCAGTACACAGGGCAAAGTAGCCAAAAACATTCAGTACTTC. The chain uses TRBV19 and TRBJ2-4, with a possible D match to TRBD1 (6 bases). CDR1 LNHDA and CDR2 SQIVND come from the germline V gene (reference sequence). V lost 7 bases to trimming and J lost 0 bases, with 13 bases between them. This CDR3 is built from 15 residues. The full variable domain, completed using reference TRBV19 and TRBJ2-4, is DGGITQSPKYLFRKEGQNVTLSCEQNLNHDAMYWYRQDPGQGLRLIYYSQIVNDFQKGDIAEGYSVSREKKESFPLTVTSAQKNPTAFYLCASTQGKVAKNIQYFGAGTRLSVL.

This clone was observed a single time. This chain joins TRBV18 and TRBJ1-5; D is possibly TRBD1 (6 bases). Germline values: CDR1 KGHSH, CDR2 LQKENI. Trimming stripped 3 bases from V and 0 bases from J, with 12 bases between. CDR3 length: 16 residues. The DNA of the CDR3 is TGTGCCAGCTCACCCGTCGGACAGTATAGCAATCAGCCCCAGCATTTT. Encoded protein: CASSPVGQYSNQPQHF.

V usage is TRBV5-1 and J usage is TRBJ2-5, with D perhaps matching TRBD2 (5 bases). V shed 0 bases and J shed 2 bases, with 11 bases lying between them. The CDR3 runs 15 residues. CDR1 and CDR2 (germline): SGHRS, YFSETQ. DNA of the CDR3: TGCGCCAGCAGCTTGGCCGGGGTCCAACAAGAGACCCAGTACTTC. It translates to CASSLAGVQQETQYF.